One sample yielded the 17 T cell receptor beta chains listed below, sequenced in a study of T cells in Graves' hyperthyroidism and ophthalmopathy. What was amplified from RNA transcripts were TCR beta CDR3 regions. With the HTBI primer set, the TCR CDR3 went through a first round of RT-PCR. MiXCR was run by TCRdb on the multiplex PCR reads, yielding one entry per CDR3 protein. The sample includes approximately 600,000 distinct CDR3 sequences, approximately 13% of them seen just once. The sample was blood. The origin of the receptors is a woman younger than 45 with Graves' hyperthyroidism that later progressed to Graves' ophthalmopathy.

CDR3 residues: CASSLAGGAQRTQYF. CDR3 nucleotides: TGTGCCAGCAGCTTAGCGGGGGGCGCCCAAAGGACCCAGTACTTC. The rearrangement uses TRBV11-2 and TRBJ2-5; D is possibly TRBD2 (7 bases). From germline, CDR1 is SGHAT and CDR2 FQNNGV. V gave up 1 base and J gave up 7 bases, with 16 bases separating them. The CDR3 runs to 15 residues.

Ten or more counts support this clonotype. The V and J genes are TRBV5-1 and TRBJ1-1; a weak D match, TRBD1 (6 bases). This CDR3 comprises 13 residues. V dropped 4 bases and J dropped 4 bases, with 11 bases sitting between them. Germline V CDR1 and CDR2: SGHRS, YFSETQ. The CDR3 DNA sequence: TGCGCCAGCAGCATGCAGGGGACCACTGAAGCTTTCTTT. Translation: CASSMQGTTEAFF.

Details on this clonotype: This clone may be a read error of a much larger clone one base away. CDR3 sequence: CASSGWAPDNTEAFF. In DNA, the CDR3 is TGTGCCAGCAGCGGCTGGGCCCCCGACAACACTGAAGCTTTCTTT. The chain has TRBV11-3 and TRBJ1-1; D is ambiguous. This CDR3 comprises 15 residues. V gave up 5 bases and J gave up 2 bases, with 15 bases separating them. Germline assignment: CDR1 SGHNT and CDR2 YENEEA.

This clonotype has only a few counts. The CDR3 is CAWSVSRGRAEGGELFF. CDR3 bases: TGTGCCTGGAGTGTATCGCGCGGGAGGGCCGAGGGCGGGGAGCTGTTTTTT. The chain has TRBV30 and TRBJ2-2, with 9 nucleotides matching TRBD2. The J segment lost 7 bases and the V segment lost 0 bases, leaving 12 bases of the junction unmatched. Germline lookup yields CDR1 GTSNPN and CDR2 SVGIG (reference sequence). This CDR3 spans 17 amino acids.

This clonotype has a count of ten or more. The genes are TRBV12-3 or TRBV12-4 and TRBJ2-2; tentative D call: TRBD2 (6 bases). This CDR3 contains 18 residues. The germline V and J ends were trimmed by 6 bases and 0 bases, with 20 bases remaining between them. Here the CDR3 reads CASRLTRKGLANTGELFF. CDR3 nucleotide sequence: TGTGCCAGCAGGCTGACTAGAAAGGGGTTGGCGAACACCGGGGAGCTGTTTTTT.

This clonotype appeared a single time. The V call is TRBV2, the J call TRBJ1-2; TRBD1 matches 12 bases. CDR1 is SNHLY, CDR2 FYNNEI, per germline. With V trimmed by 10 bases and J by 5 bases, 14 bases remained unmatched. The CDR3 extends over 16 amino acids. The CDR3 DNA reads TGTGCCACTCTGGGACAGGGGGCGGATATTACATATGGCTACACCTTC. Translating gives CATLGQGADITYGYTF. The complete variable domain, with remaining parts taken from reference TRBV2 and TRBJ1-2, reads EPEVTQTPSHQVTQMGQEVILRCVPISNHLYFYWYRQILGQKVEFLVSFYNNEISEKSEIFDDQFSVERPDGSNFTLKIRSTKLEDSAMYFCATLGQGADITYGYTFGSGTRLTVV.

The rearrangement uses TRBV5-5 and TRBJ1-1, with 7 bases that match TRBD1. With 4 bases clipped from V and 3 bases from J, the junction kept 9 bases outside the gene matches. The CDR3 runs to 15 residues. Germline CDR1 SGHKS, CDR2 YYEKEE (reference sequence). For the CDR3, the DNA is TGTGCCAGCAGCCTCCGACAGGGATCAGACACTGAAGCTTTCTTT. Translating gives CASSLRQGSDTEAFF.

In this sample, this clonotype turned up a few times. The CDR3 reads CASSYTGSYGYTF. CDR3 bases: TGTGCCAGCAGTTACACGGGGAGCTATGGCTACACCTTC. This chain joins TRBV6-2 or TRBV6-3 and TRBJ1-2; D not certain. Trimming took off 2 bases at V and 4 bases at J, with 8 bases between the two ends. CDR3 length: 13 residues. Per the germline V gene, CDR1 is MNHEY and CDR2 is SVGEGT.

J is TRBJ2-5 and V is TRBV6-1; D may match TRBD1 or TRBD2 (6 bases each). V was trimmed by 8 bases and J by 2 bases, leaving 15 bases between them. CDR3 size: 14 residues. CDR1 and CDR2 from the germline V gene are MNHNS and SASEGT. This chain's CDR3 is CASFKGGTQETQYF. CDR3 bases: TGTGCCAGCTTCAAAGGGGGGACACAAGAGACCCAGTACTTC.

Only a few counts were recorded for this clonotype. The rearrangement uses TRBV18 and TRBJ1-2, with TRBD1 matching over 10 bases. With V trimmed by 3 bases and J by 4 bases, 11 bases remained unmatched. The CDR3 runs to 17 residues. Germline CDR1 KGHSH, CDR2 LQKENI. The CDR3 nucleotides read TGTGCCAGCTCACCGGGACAGGGGCCCTCAAATGGCTATGGCTACACCTTC. This translates into CASSPGQGPSNGYGYTF. The entire variable domain, with the rest obtained from reference TRBV18 and TRBJ1-2, is as follows: NAGVMQNPRHLVRRRGQEARLRCSPMKGHSHVYWYRQLPEEGLKFMVYLQKENIIDESGMPKERFSAEFPKEGPSILRIQQVVRGDSAAYFCASSPGQGPSNGYGYTFGSGTRLTVV.

Only a few counts were recorded for this clonotype. The CDR3 sequence is CASSEGREGRTDTQYF. CDR3 nucleotides: TGTGCCAGCAGTGAAGGGCGGGAGGGCCGTACAGATACGCAGTATTTT. V gene TRBV25-1 combines with J gene TRBJ2-3; 9 bases line up with TRBD2. With V trimmed by 2 bases and J by 3 bases, 6 bases remained unmatched. This CDR3 comprises 16 residues. Germline values: CDR1 MGHDK, CDR2 SYGVNS.

The genes are TRBV11-2 and TRBJ2-7, with 14 bases aligning to TRBD2. The length of the CDR3 is 16 residues. V trimming: 5 bases; J trimming: 5 bases; junction bases outside the gene matches: 8. CDR1 is SGHAT, CDR2 FQNNGV, per germline. DNA of the CDR3: TGTGCCAGCAGCCCCGGGACTAGCGGGAGTTTGCACGAGCAGTACTTC. This encodes CASSPGTSGSLHEQYF.

This clonotype was observed many times. The genes are TRBV18 and TRBJ2-5, with 7 positions matching TRBD2. Trimming cost V 3 bases and J 2 bases; bases outside gene matches: 3. The CDR3 extends over 14 amino acids. The germline V gene has CDR1 KGHSH and CDR2 LQKENI. CDR3 DNA: TGTGCCAGCTCACCCCTAGCGGCGCAAGAGACCCAGTACTTC. It yields the protein CASSPLAAQETQYF.

This clonotype was seen many times. This chain links TRBV11-3 with TRBJ2-1; no definite D call. This CDR3 is 15 amino acids long. V lost 1 base and J lost 5, with 12 bases in between. CDR1 SGHNT and CDR2 YENEEA come from the germline V gene. CDR3: CASSLGLPPDNEQFF. CDR3 DNA: TGTGCCAGCAGCTTAGGACTGCCGCCAGACAATGAGCAGTTCTTC.

This clonotype was observed many times. This chain connects TRBV10-3 to TRBJ1-2; the match to TRBD1 covers 8 bases. CDR3 length: 13 amino acids. Germline CDR1 reads ENHRY; CDR2 reads SYGVKD. The J segment lost 5 bases and the V segment lost 5 bases, leaving 4 bases of the junction unmatched. The CDR3 sequence is CAISLDRVYGYTF. In nucleotides, the CDR3 is TGTGCCATCAGTCTGGACAGGGTTTATGGCTACACCTTC.

This clonotype came up many times. This chain joins TRBV2 and TRBJ2-6; D is possibly TRBD1 (5 bases). Trimming took off 3 bases at V and 2 bases at J, with 8 bases between the two ends. Germline V gene data show CDR1 as SNHLY and CDR2 as FYNNEI. CDR3 size: 15 residues. The CDR3 reads CASSDQTAGANVLTF. In DNA form, the CDR3 reads TGTGCCAGCAGTGACCAGACAGCTGGGGCCAACGTCCTGACTTTC.

This clonotype was observed many times. This chain uses TRBV12-3 or TRBV12-4 with TRBJ2-2; maybe TRBD1 (6 bases). This CDR3 has 15 amino acids. V lost 4 bases and J 0 bases, leaving 9 bases between the germline ends. The CDR3 DNA reads as TGTGCCAGCAGTTCGACAGGATCGAACACCGGGGAGCTGTTTTTT. Translated: CASSSTGSNTGELFF.